One sample yielded the 6 T cell receptor beta chains listed below, sequenced in a study of CD8 T cells in Susac syndrome. Random hexamers were used to reverse transcribe an amount of about 0.5 to 1 ug RNA. Each CDR3 protein is one row after TCRdb ran MiXCR on the immunoSEQ multiplex PCR reads. In the table there are about 120,000 distinct CDR3 sequences, 85% to 95% of which are singletons. The source material was CD4+ T cells from PBMCs. These receptors were collected from a human donor in good health.

V usage is TRBV7-9 and J usage is TRBJ1-3, with unresolved D. This CDR3 comprises 16 residues. CDR1 is SEHNR, CDR2 FQNEAQ, per germline (reference sequence). The V gene lost 1 base and the J gene lost 0 bases, with 10 bases spanning the gap. In nucleotides, the CDR3 is TGTGCCAGCAGCTTAGGAGAGAGAAGCTCTGGAAACACCATATATTTT. Translating gives CASSLGERSSGNTIYF.

This chain connects TRBV3-1 to TRBJ1-4; 7 bases are shared with TRBD1. This CDR3 is built from 17 residues. CDR1 is LGHDT, CDR2 YNNKEL, per germline (reference sequence). Trimming removed 2 bases from V and 7 bases from J; junction bases left unmatched: 13. CDR3 sequence reads: CASSQLTGFGSSEKLFF. CDR3 coding DNA: TGTGCCAGCAGCCAACTGACAGGGTTCGGCTCTTCTGAAAAACTGTTTTTT.

V and J are TRBV6-5 and TRBJ2-1; 9 positions match TRBD1. CDR1 and CDR2 (germline): MNHEY, SVGAGI. The CDR3 has 13 residues. The V gene end was trimmed by 6 bases and the J gene end by 9 bases; junction bases not matched to a gene: 6. The chain's CDR3 is CASRGQGVGEQFF. In DNA, the CDR3 is TGTGCCAGCAGGGGACAGGGTGTGGGTGAGCAGTTCTTC.

This chain joins TRBV28 and TRBJ2-5; D gene ambiguous. In germline, CDR1 is MDHEN, CDR2 SYDVKM. The CDR3 has 11 amino acids. The V and J ends lost 6 bases and 5 bases respectively, with 7 bases between them. CDR3 region: CASSPWETQYF. The CDR3 DNA reads TGTGCCAGCAGCCCATGGGAGACCCAGTACTTC.

V gene TRBV10-3 combines with J gene TRBJ2-2, with 16 nucleotides matching TRBD2. CDR3 length equals 16 residues. Germline CDR1 ENHRY, CDR2 SYGVKD. Trimming removed 9 bases from V and 2 bases from J; junction bases left unmatched: 3. The CDR3: CAMGTSGRGNTGELFF. In DNA, the CDR3 is TGTGCCATGGGGACTAGCGGGAGGGGAAACACCGGGGAGCTGTTTTTT.

The chain combines TRBV28 with TRBJ2-5; TRBD2 is a possible D gene (5 bases). Germline lookup yields CDR1 MDHEN and CDR2 SYDVKM. CDR3 length equals 13 residues. Trimming took 6 bases from V and 2 from J, leaving 10 bases between them. CDR3 sequence reads: CASRKAVQETQYF. The CDR3 DNA reads TGTGCCAGCAGAAAAGCGGTACAAGAGACCCAGTACTTC.